These 25 T cell receptor beta chains originate from one sample sequenced in a study of cytomegalovirus exposure and HLA in healthy donors. Primers included in the PCR were 60 Vbeta and 13 Jbeta primers. Here immunoSEQ multiplex PCR was the method, and the copy in TCRdb shows in-frame clones only, minus some. Among some 200,000 clones listed, around 83% were seen once. Source material: PBMCs. These receptors all stem from a man over 45 in good health and CMV-seronegative.

The rearrangement joins TRBV11-3 to TRBJ2-2, with TRBD1 matching 9 bases. Germline trimming cut 6 bases from V and 7 bases from J; bases unmatched to any gene: 15. The CDR3 covers 17 residues. Per the germline V gene, CDR1 is SGHNT and CDR2 is YENEEA. The chain's CDR3 is CASRTFRGTGNHGELFF. The CDR3 region has the DNA TGTGCCAGCAGAACTTTTCGGGGGACAGGGAATCACGGGGAGCTGTTTTTT.

This clone was detected only once. The CDR3 is CASTLWGGNSSPLHF. As DNA, the CDR3 is TGTGCCAGCACCCTCTGGGGGGGAAATAGTTCACCCCTCCACTTT. The V call is TRBV27, the J call TRBJ1-6, with D possibly being TRBD1 (5 bases). This CDR3 is built from 15 residues. Germline V CDR1 and CDR2: MNHEY, SMNVEV (reference sequence). Trimming removed 7 bases at V and 9 bases at J, with 19 bases between.

With regard to this clone: One junction end does not reproduce the germline sequence, and a read error may be involved. This chain uses TRBV7-9 with TRBJ1-6, with a weak D call TRBD1 (5 bases). This CDR3 is 14 amino acids long. The V gene's germline CDR1 is SEHNR and CDR2 FQNEAQ (reference sequence). The CDR3 here is CSSSTWGDNSPLHF. Written as DNA, the CDR3 is TGTTCCAGCAGCACTTGGGGGGACAATTCACCCCTCCACTTT.

This clone was seen a handful of times. This chain connects TRBV2 to TRBJ1-1; 11 nucleotides agree with TRBD1. With 4 bases clipped from V and 4 bases from J, the junction kept 5 bases outside the gene matches. CDR3 length: 15 residues. Germline CDR1 SNHLY, CDR2 FYNNEI. CDR3 nucleotides: TGTGCCAGCAGTGCGCGGGACAGGGGGATCACTGAAGCTTTCTTT. As protein: CASSARDRGITEAFF.

The V and J genes are TRBV4-1 and TRBJ1-2; 9 bases are shared with TRBD1. This CDR3 is 15 amino acids long. V lost 4 bases to trimming and J lost 8 bases; unmatched junction nucleotides: 11. Germline values: CDR1 MGHRA, CDR2 YSYEKL. Here the CDR3 DNA reads TGCGCCAGCAGCCGTACTCCGGGACAGGGAGGGGGCTACACCTTC. Its translation is CASSRTPGQGGGYTF.

V is TRBV7-9 and J is TRBJ2-3; possibly TRBD2 for D (5 bases). Trimming pared 5 bases from V and 4 bases from J, leaving 13 bases between. Germline V gives CDR1 SEHNR, CDR2 FQNEAQ (reference sequence). The CDR3 spans 14 residues. The CDR3 spells CASSLEAGPDTQYF. As DNA, the CDR3 is TGTGCCAGCAGCCTCGAGGCGGGTCCAGATACGCAGTATTTT.

The V gene is TRBV19, the J gene TRBJ2-3; TRBD2 agrees at 8 bases. The CDR3 totals 19 residues. V lost 9 bases and J lost 3; bases outside the gene matches: 23. From germline, CDR1 is LNHDA and CDR2 SQIVND (reference sequence). The CDR3 spells CASYSSSSKRERGTDTQYF. The DNA of the CDR3 is TGTGCCAGCTATTCAAGTTCAAGTAAGCGGGAGAGAGGGACAGATACGCAGTATTTT.

V usage is TRBV5-4 and J usage is TRBJ2-7; 7 positions match TRBD1. CDR1 is SGHNT, CDR2 YYREEE, per germline (reference sequence). J was trimmed by 5 bases and V by 3 bases; bases with no gene match: 5. The CDR3 sequence is 13 residues long. This CDR3 is CASSSRGSNEQYF. The CDR3 bases are TGTGCCAGCAGCTCCAGGGGGTCTAACGAGCAGTACTTC.

J is TRBJ2-7 and V is TRBV6-5, with 8 bases aligning to TRBD1. Germline loops: CDR1 MNHEY, CDR2 SVGAGI. The CDR3 has 13 residues. Losses at the gene ends were 6 bases for V and 4 bases for J; bases not matched to a gene: 5. This chain's CDR3 is CASRRTGGYEQYF. CDR3 nucleotide sequence: TGTGCCAGCAGGAGAACAGGGGGGTACGAGCAGTACTTC.

This clone has just a few counts. J is TRBJ2-7 and V is TRBV6-6, with 13 bases that match TRBD2. V trimming: 5 bases; J trimming: 3 bases; junction bases outside the gene matches: 4. CDR3 length equals 15 residues. Germline V lookup: CDR1 MNHNY, CDR2 SVGAGI (reference sequence). CDR3 sequence: CASSRLAGGIYEQYF. The DNA of the CDR3 is TGTGCCAGCAGTCGACTAGCGGGGGGTATCTACGAGCAGTACTTC.

V gene TRBV11-3 combines with J gene TRBJ1-1; no clear D. Trimming stripped 0 bases from V and 1 base from J, with 9 bases between. CDR1 SGHNT and CDR2 YENEEA come from the germline V gene. The CDR3 totals 15 residues. The DNA for the CDR3 is TGTGCCAGCAGCTTAGAGGGCGCCGGGAACACTGAAGCTTTCTTT. Its protein product is CASSLEGAGNTEAFF.

The chain has TRBV19 and TRBJ2-6; TRBD1 matches 9 bases. The V gene end was trimmed by 4 bases and the J gene end by 2 bases; junction bases not matched to a gene: 6. Germline V gene sequence: CDR1 LNHDA, CDR2 SQIVND (reference sequence). The CDR3 has 17 amino acids. CDR3 region: CASSTHRQGAGANVLTF. In nucleotides, the CDR3 is TGTGCCAGTAGTACACACCGACAGGGGGCTGGGGCCAACGTCCTGACTTTC.

The chain joins TRBV9 to TRBJ2-7; TRBD1 matches at 8 bases. This CDR3 contains 14 residues. Looked up from germline, CDR1 is SGDLS and CDR2 is YYNGEE. Trimming removed 3 bases from V and 3 bases from J; junction bases left unmatched: 5. CDR3 in amino acids: CASSETGTGYEQYF. The CDR3, as DNA: TGTGCCAGCAGCGAGACCGGGACAGGCTACGAGCAGTACTTC.

As for this clone: Other DNA sequences in the sample encode the same CDR3. The chain couples TRBV6-5 to TRBJ1-4, with D possibly being TRBD1 (5 bases). The CDR3 length is 14 residues. Between the trimmed V and J ends, which lost 0 bases and 5 bases, there was a span of 7 bases. Germline lookup yields CDR1 MNHEY and CDR2 SVGAGI. The CDR3 coding sequence is TGTGCCAGCAGTTACTCGGGGGGAAATGAAAAACTGTTTTTT. It specifies CASSYSGGNEKLFF.

The rearrangement joins TRBV5-1 to TRBJ2-2; 10 bases align to TRBD2. Looked up from germline, CDR1 is SGHRS and CDR2 is YFSETQ. The CDR3 runs 16 residues. V was pared by 1 base and J by 0 bases, with 0 bases of the junction left unmatched. CDR3 in amino acids: CASSLTSGANTGELFF. In DNA form, the CDR3 reads TGCGCCAGCAGCTTGACTAGCGGGGCGAACACCGGGGAGCTGTTTTTT.

This rearrangement joins TRBV6-5 to TRBJ2-7, with 9 nucleotides matching TRBD1. The CDR3 runs to 14 residues. CDR1 is MNHEY, CDR2 SVGAGI, per germline. V trimming: 5 bases; J trimming: 0 bases; junction bases outside the gene matches: 2. This CDR3 is CASSRDRASYEQYF. The DNA for the CDR3 is TGTGCCAGCAGTCGGGACAGGGCCTCCTACGAGCAGTACTTC.

This chain joins TRBV10-3 and TRBJ2-5, with 11 positions matching TRBD1. Germline CDR1 is ENHRY and CDR2 is SYGVKD. With V trimmed by 6 bases and J by 4 bases, 7 bases remained unmatched. This CDR3 is 15 amino acids long. The CDR3 DNA is TGTGCCATCAGCCGGACAGGGGGCTTGATAGAGACCCAGTACTTC. Its protein product is CAISRTGGLIETQYF.

The rearrangement links TRBV28 to TRBJ1-5, with 9 bases that match TRBD1. CDR1 and CDR2 from the germline V gene are MDHEN and SYDVKM. The CDR3 consists of 16 residues. V gave up 7 bases and J gave up 9 bases; unmatched junction bases: 16. The DNA of the CDR3 is TGTGCCAGCACCATTCCGGGACAGGGTACCGTTTGGCCCCAGCATTTT. Encoded protein: CASTIPGQGTVWPQHF. The full variable domain, completed using reference TRBV28 and TRBJ1-5, is DVKVTQSSRYLVKRTGEKVFLECVQDMDHENMFWYRQDPGLGLRLIYFSYDVKMKEKGDIPEGYSVSREKKERFSLILESASTNQTSMYLCASTIPGQGTVWPQHFGDGTRLSIL.

The rearrangement joins TRBV5-1 to TRBJ2-2, with D tentatively TRBD2 (5 bases). Germline CDR1 SGHRS, CDR2 YFSETQ. The V and J ends lost 2 bases and 4 bases respectively, with 15 bases between them. This CDR3 comprises 16 residues. In DNA, the CDR3 is TGCGCCAGCAGCTTTAGGGCGGCCCGGGGCACCGGGGAGCTGTTTTTT. Its protein is CASSFRAARGTGELFF.

The gene calls are TRBV11-2 and TRBJ2-1; 8 bases align to TRBD2. V lost 2 bases, J lost 10 bases, and 10 bases stayed unmatched. The CDR3 spans 15 residues. Germline CDR1 is SGHAT and CDR2 is FQNNGV. The CDR3 DNA reads as TGTGCCAGCAGCTTAACGGGGGGGGGCCTCGGGGAGCAGTTCTTC. It specifies CASSLTGGGLGEQFF.

The chain employs TRBV2 and TRBJ1-2; 7 bases match TRBD1. Germline trimming cut 10 bases from V and 5 bases from J; bases unmatched to any gene: 16. Germline V lookup: CDR1 SNHLY, CDR2 FYNNEI. The CDR3 is 15 residues long. CDR3 bases: TGTGCCACTTCAAATAGTCGGACAGGAGGGTATGGCTACACCTTC. Translated: CATSNSRTGGYGYTF.

J is TRBJ2-5 and V is TRBV7-9, with 8 bases that match TRBD1. Matching the DNA end better, TRBJ2-7 makes the J call doubtful. The length of the CDR3 is 16 residues. In germline, CDR1 is SEHNR, CDR2 FQNEAQ (reference sequence). The CDR3 DNA reads as TGTGCCAGCAGCTTGGGGTTTGGGACAGGCGCCTACGAGCAGTACTTC. Residues: CASSLGFGTGAYEQYF.

This rearrangement joins TRBV7-3 to TRBJ2-1; 7 nucleotides line up with TRBD2. Germline V gene data show CDR1 as SGHTA and CDR2 as FQGTGA. V dropped 0 bases and J dropped 1; count of bases not matched to a gene: 6. This CDR3 region has 17 residues. CDR3 residues: CASSLTALAVSYNEQFF. CDR3 sequence (DNA): TGTGCCAGCAGCTTAACAGCTCTAGCGGTATCCTACAATGAGCAGTTCTTC.

CDR3 amino acids: CASSSRLGGSQETQYF. DNA for the CDR3: TGTGCCAGCAGCTCAAGGTTGGGGGGGTCCCAAGAGACCCAGTACTTC. This sequence joins TRBV11-2 and TRBJ2-5; 7 nucleotides match TRBD2. Trimming took 4 bases from V and 1 from J; bases not matched to a gene: 9. Germline values: CDR1 SGHAT, CDR2 FQNNGV. The CDR3 has 16 residues.

The chain couples TRBV2 to TRBJ1-6; 8 bases match TRBD1. Trimming took 3 bases from V and 7 from J; bases not matched to a gene: 5. CDR1 and CDR2 (germline): SNHLY, FYNNEI. This CDR3 has 15 residues. The CDR3 DNA sequence: TGTGCCAGCAGTGACAGACAGGGGAGGAATTCACCCCTCCACTTT. Translated, it gives CASSDRQGRNSPLHF. The full variable domain, with the rest looked up from reference TRBV2 and TRBJ1-6, is EPEVTQTPSHQVTQMGQEVILRCVPISNHLYFYWYRQILGQKVEFLVSFYNNEISEKSEIFDDQFSVERPDGSNFTLKIRSTKLEDSAMYFCASSDRQGRNSPLHFGNGTRLTVT.